A single sample gave rise to the 22 T cell receptor beta chains below, sequenced in a study of CD4 T cells in relation to SARS-CoV-2 and coronaviruses. Assay used: immunoSEQ multiplex PCR; TCRdb lists only in-frame clones, some missing. The profile shows about 36,000 clones, 77% of them singletons. Their cognate antigens are unknown. Sequenced sample: memory CD4+ T cells from PBMCs, cultured in vitro. These receptors were obtained from an adult with COVID-19.

Note on this clone: Germline is not matched at one junction end, which may reflect a read error. This chain connects TRBV20-1 to TRBJ2-7; tentative D call: TRBD1 (5 bases). The CDR3 covers 10 residues. Germline CDR1 is DFQATT and CDR2 is SNEGSKA (reference sequence). As DNA, the CDR3 is TGCAGTGCTAGTGACTCAGGGTTACACTTC. Residues: CSASDSGLHF.

This clone was seen just once. The chain couples TRBV11-2 to TRBJ1-5; TRBD1 aligns across 9 bases. Trimming removed 3 bases from V and 5 bases from J; junction bases left unmatched: 8. CDR1 and CDR2 from the germline V gene are SGHAT and FQNNGV. The CDR3 runs to 16 residues. The CDR3 loop is CASSFYSGQGYQPQHF. The CDR3 DNA reads TGTGCCAGCAGCTTCTATTCTGGACAGGGGTATCAGCCCCAGCATTTT.

The DNA of the CDR3 is TGTGCCAGCAGCCCGAGCGGGAGTGACGGGGAGACCCAGTACTTC. Amino acid sequence: CASSPSGSDGETQYF. The chain recombines TRBV9 with TRBJ2-5; TRBD2 matches at 8 bases. The CDR3 runs 15 residues. V shed 4 bases, J shed 5 bases, and the junction held 10 bases outside the gene matches. Germline assignment: CDR1 SGDLS and CDR2 YYNGEE.

The chain links TRBV4-1 to TRBJ2-6; perhaps D is TRBD1 or TRBD2 (6 bases each). This CDR3 is built from 18 residues. Germline CDR1 and CDR2: MGHRA and YSYEKL. With 1 base removed from V and 0 bases from J, the gap between germline ends came to 13 bases. The CDR3 DNA reads TGCGCCAGCAGCCAAGTGAGGGGGGTTCGCTCTGGGGCCAACGTCCTGACTTTC. Its translation is CASSQVRGVRSGANVLTF.

V usage is TRBV10-3 and J usage is TRBJ2-2; D is unclear. This CDR3 region has 14 residues. V was pared by 4 bases and J by 4 bases, with 10 bases between. Germline V gene data show CDR1 as ENHRY and CDR2 as SYGVKD. CDR3: CAISAAPSTGELFF. The DNA for the CDR3 is TGTGCCATCAGTGCCGCCCCGTCCACCGGGGAGCTGTTTTTT.

In nucleotides, the CDR3 is TGTGCCAGCAGTGGGACAGTTGCAACTAATGAAAAACTGTTTTTT. As protein: CASSGTVATNEKLFF. The V gene is TRBV2, the J gene TRBJ1-4, with a possible D match to TRBD1 (6 bases). Germline V gene lookup returns CDR1 SNHLY and CDR2 FYNNEI. This CDR3 contains 15 residues. V lost 4 bases to trimming and J lost 0 bases, with 9 bases between them.

V usage is TRBV5-1 and J usage is TRBJ2-7, with TRBD1 matching over 7 bases. V shed 4 bases, J shed 2 bases, and the junction held 9 bases outside the gene matches. The CDR3 covers 15 residues. Germline CDR1 reads SGHRS; CDR2 reads YFSETQ. DNA for the CDR3: TGCGCCAGCAGCGTGACAGGGCAGCTCACCTACGAGCAGTACTTC. Its translation is CASSVTGQLTYEQYF.

This clone has just a few counts. V usage is TRBV4-1 and J usage is TRBJ1-3, with unresolved D. Trimming took off 3 bases at V and 1 base at J, with 10 bases between the two ends. Per the germline V gene, CDR1 is MGHRA and CDR2 is YSYEKL. This CDR3 contains 15 residues. The CDR3 sequence: CASSHPMISGNTIYF. The CDR3 coding sequence is TGCGCCAGCAGCCACCCGATGATTTCTGGAAACACCATATATTTT.

This chain uses TRBV6-5 with TRBJ2-7; either TRBD1 or TRBD2 may fit D (5 bases each). This CDR3 contains 14 residues. Trimming cost V 0 bases and J 7 bases, with 13 bases left between them. CDR1 MNHEY and CDR2 SVGAGI come from the germline V gene. The CDR3 region is CASSYSRGSGEQYF. The CDR3 DNA follows: TGTGCCAGCAGTTACTCACGGGGATCAGGGGAGCAGTACTTC.

In this sample, this clone turned up once. The rearrangement joins TRBV10-2 to TRBJ2-7, with D perhaps TRBD1 or TRBD2 (5 bases each). The ends were cut back, 6 bases at V and 7 bases at J, with 16 bases in the middle. The germline gives CDR1 WSHSY, CDR2 SAAADI. This CDR3 is 13 amino acids long. The DNA of the CDR3 is TGCGCCAGCAGCCTCCGGGGTGAGGGGGAGCAGTACTTC. Protein product: CASSLRGEGEQYF.

The J gene is TRBJ2-5, the V gene TRBV14; 7 bases map to TRBD1. V lost 4 bases and J lost 4; bases outside the gene matches: 15. Germline values: CDR1 SGHDN, CDR2 FVKESK. This CDR3 is 17 amino acids long. DNA of the CDR3: TGTGCCAGCAGCCGAAAAACCCCCGGACAGGTCAGAGAGACCCAGTACTTC. Translated: CASSRKTPGQVRETQYF. The variable domain in full, completed from reference TRBV14 and TRBJ2-5, reads EAGVTQFPSHSVIEKGQTVTLRCDPISGHDNLYWYRRVMGKEIKFLLHFVKESKQDESGMPNNRFLAERTGGTYSTLKVQPAELEDSGVYFCASSRKTPGQVRETQYFGPGTRLLVL.

The V gene is TRBV14, the J gene TRBJ2-7; D remains unclear. The CDR3 consists of 13 residues. Per germline, CDR1 SGHDN and CDR2 FVKESK. Trimming shortened V by 1 base and J by 2 bases, and 6 bases separated the two germline ends. CDR3 residues: CASSQVHAYEQYF. The CDR3 nucleotides are TGTGCCAGCAGCCAAGTACACGCCTACGAGCAGTACTTC. The entire variable domain, with the rest obtained from reference TRBV14 and TRBJ2-7, is as follows: EAGVTQFPSHSVIEKGQTVTLRCDPISGHDNLYWYRRVMGKEIKFLLHFVKESKQDESGMPNNRFLAERTGGTYSTLKVQPAELEDSGVYFCASSQVHAYEQYFGPGTRLTVT.

The gene calls are TRBV3-1 (or the pseudogene TRBV3-2) and TRBJ2-5; 7 nucleotides match TRBD2. Germline values: CDR1 LGHDT, CDR2 YNNKEL (reference sequence). Trimming at V came to 1 base and at J to 4 bases, leaving 18 bases not matched to a gene. This CDR3 region has 19 residues. The CDR3 here is CASSQGRTGREIFGETQYF. DNA of the CDR3: TGTGCCAGCAGCCAAGGGCGCACGGGGCGGGAGATTTTTGGAGAGACCCAGTACTTC.

The genes are TRBV5-8 and TRBJ1-5; D perhaps matches TRBD1 (5 bases). Between the trimmed V and J ends, which lost 6 bases and 4 bases, there was a span of 23 bases. Germline CDR1 is SGHTS and CDR2 is YDEGEE. There are 17 residues in the CDR3. CDR3 coding DNA: TGTGCCAGCACCGGAATAACGTCCGGGACGTCAAATCAGCCCCAGCATTTT. The encoded protein is CASTGITSGTSNQPQHF.

Only one count was recorded for this clone. This CDR3 is also generated by other DNA sequences in the sample. The rearrangement links TRBV4-2 to TRBJ2-3; D remains ambiguous. CDR1 is LGHNA and CDR2 is YNFKEQ in the germline V gene. This CDR3 comprises 15 residues. The V end was cut by 1 base, the J end by 3 bases, with 11 bases between. CDR3 region: CASSQGGLGTDTQYF. The CDR3 nucleotides are TGTGCCAGCAGCCAAGGGGGTCTAGGGACAGATACGCAGTATTTT.

The chain carries TRBV6-2 or TRBV6-3 and TRBJ1-4; D is undetermined. Per germline, CDR1 MNHEY and CDR2 SVGEGT. Deletions cut 0 bases from V and 7 bases from J, with 15 bases between. The CDR3 runs 16 residues. CDR3 coding DNA: TGTGCCAGCAGTTACTCAAGGGCCGGCTATGGTGAAAAACTGTTTTTT. Its translation: CASSYSRAGYGEKLFF.

This clone was detected only a few times. This rearrangement joins TRBV28 to TRBJ1-2, with unresolved D. The V gene lost 3 bases and the J gene lost 7 bases, with 12 bases spanning the gap. In germline, CDR1 is MDHEN, CDR2 SYDVKM. CDR3 size: 13 residues. The CDR3 DNA sequence: TGTGCCAGCAGTTTTTACGGGAAAATTGGCTACACCTTC. It encodes CASSFYGKIGYTF.

Here the CDR3 reads CASSLGSQGYEQYF. The DNA of the CDR3 is TGTGCCAGCAGCTTGGGGAGTCAGGGCTACGAGCAGTACTTC. This sequence joins TRBV7-2 and TRBJ2-7; D assignment may be TRBD1 or TRBD2 (5 bases each). Trimming removed 3 bases from V and 3 bases from J, with 12 bases in between. There are 14 residues in the CDR3. CDR1 is SGHTA, CDR2 FQGNSA, per germline. Full variable domain (rest looked up from reference TRBV7-2 and TRBJ2-7): GAGVSQSPSNKVTEKGKDVELRCDPISGHTALYWYRQSLGQGLEFLIYFQGNSAPDKSGLPSDRFSAERTGGSVSTLTIQRTQQEDSAVYLCASSLGSQGYEQYFGPGTRLTVT.

The chain joins TRBV29-1 to TRBJ1-2; 8 nucleotides match TRBD1. Germline V gene data show CDR1 as SQVTM and CDR2 as ANQGSEA. J was trimmed by 8 bases and V by 3 bases; bases with no gene match: 5. This CDR3 has 12 residues. The CDR3 sequence: CSVDDRGRGYTF. For the CDR3, the DNA is TGCAGCGTTGACGACAGGGGACGAGGCTACACCTTC.

This sequence joins TRBV28 and TRBJ1-6; possibly TRBD1 for D (6 bases). Germline V gene lookup returns CDR1 MDHEN and CDR2 SYDVKM. Trimming pared 4 bases from V and 9 bases from J, leaving 19 bases between. The CDR3 runs 16 residues. The CDR3 here is CASSSRTLGARSPLHF. CDR3 nucleotide sequence: TGTGCCAGCAGTTCGAGGACCTTGGGGGCCCGTTCACCCCTCCACTTT. The complete variable domain, with remaining parts taken from reference TRBV28 and TRBJ1-6, reads DVKVTQSSRYLVKRTGEKVFLECVQDMDHENMFWYRQDPGLGLRLIYFSYDVKMKEKGDIPEGYSVSREKKERFSLILESASTNQTSMYLCASSSRTLGARSPLHFGNGTRLTVT.

The rearrangement links TRBV6-6 to TRBJ1-2; TRBD1 matches at 7 bases. The CDR3 is 13 amino acids. The germline CDR1 and CDR2 sequences are MNHNY and SVGAGI (reference sequence). V was clipped by 6 bases and J by 10 bases; unmatched bases: 11. CDR3 nucleotide sequence: TGTGCCAGCAGGAGGGAAGGGGGCGCTGACTACACCTTC. It codes for CASRREGGADYTF.

The chain uses TRBV2 and TRBJ2-2; a weak D match, TRBD2 (5 bases). Looked up from germline, CDR1 is SNHLY and CDR2 is FYNNEI. CDR3 length: 14 amino acids. The V end lost 6 bases, the J end lost 4 bases, and 12 bases lay between the germline ends. The CDR3: CASRESEGTGELFF. CDR3 in DNA: TGTGCCAGCAGAGAGAGTGAGGGCACCGGGGAGCTGTTTTTT.